Below, one TCR beta chain is given with its context. This clone was seen a single time. The antigen this receptor binds is unknown. The record has no base qualities; no much larger clone is one base away. Genomic DNA was isolated from the sorted cells so that the TCRbeta CDR3 region could be sequenced. The immunoSEQ Assay was used to sequence the TCRbeta CDR3 regions. The clones in this table, taken by TCRdb from immuneACCESS, are in-frame only. Not every clone is retained; where verified, under half of the shortfall comes from an unresolved V gene, and the cause of the rest is unknown. The sample table records about 24,000 clones; around 83% of these occur just once. The ten largest account for around 16% of the sample. This entry is derived from a study of OX40 agonist ivuxolimab in advanced cancers. About the investigation overall: Ivuxolimab was a fully human IgG2 agonistic monoclonal antibody targeting the costimulatory receptor OX40 (CD134). Intravenous ivuxolimab was administered to patients every 2 weeks at six dose levels: 0.01, 0.1, 0.3, 1.5, 3 and 10 mg/kg. Among the roughly 52 dose-escalation patients, 19 had hepatocellular carcinoma, approximately 15 melanoma, 9 renal cell carcinoma and 9 head and neck cancer. The dose-escalation cohort was over 70% male with a mean age of around 64 years, ranging from roughly 20 to 80. Patients were allowed to have had prior anti-PD-1, anti-PD-L1 or anti-CTLA-4 therapy, and approximately 40% of the dose-escalation patients had been treated with checkpoint inhibitors. Partial responses were achieved by three dose-escalation patients, of whom one had hepatocellular carcinoma and two had cutaneous melanoma. Peripheral TCRbeta sequencing was intended to test whether TCR sequence diversity was altered and clonal T-cell expansion was caused by ivuxolimab. The paper reports the monotherapy dose-escalation portion (N ≈ 50 patients) of the phase I ivuxolimab trial. Results the study describes overall, beyond this receptor: Low levels of normalized T-cell clonal expansion were also shown by some nonresponding patients. At doses from 0.1 to 3.0 mg/kg, clonal expansion was seen in both CD4+ and CD8+ blood T cells between baseline and week 6. On average, CD8+ T cells showed more expanded clones than CD4+ T cells after ivuxolimab. Which antigens the clonally expanded peripheral T cells were specific for was not determined. In the 0.1-3.0 mg/kg groups, partial responders had among the lowest normalized peripheral clonal expansion, particularly in CD8+ T cells.

In the germline V gene, CDR1 corresponds to SGHAT and CDR2 to FQNNGV. V is reduced by 5 bases and J by 4 bases, leaving a spacing of 18 bases between them. The CDR3 measures 16 amino acids from cysteine to phenylalanine. This entry keeps only the CDR3 DNA: 48 bases, framed from base 1. The trial excluded patients who had a history of autoimmune disease or who were on systemic immunosuppression. Peripheral blood for TCR sequencing was collected from all dose cohorts at baseline, on cycle 4 day 1, and on cycle 7 day 1. Samples were obtained from an open-label, multicenter, first-in-human phase I dose-escalation trial of ivuxolimab. Adults with locally advanced or metastatic head and neck squamous cell, hepatocellular, melanoma or renal cell carcinoma were enrolled in the trial. Before TCR sequencing, CD4+ and CD8+ T cells were separately sorted from peripheral blood.

Sample: CD4+ or CD8+ T cells sorted from blood, taken in a trial of the OX40 agonist ivuxolimab. The rearranged chain carries TRBV11-2 and TRBJ1-3, with the D gene call left open. The sequence was obtained from an adult with an advanced solid tumor such as melanoma, head and neck, liver or kidney cancer. The encoded CDR3 is CASSRSFPTGGNTIYF. The bases read TGTGCCAGCAGCCGCTCGTTCCCCACGGGCGGAAACACCATATATTTT.